This T cell receptor beta chain was sequenced for a study of cytomegalovirus exposure and HLA in healthy donors. As for the study in general: The study placed over 65% of its 398 genotyped donors in the Caucasian-associated ancestry cluster. Study-wide results and limits: In an earlier analysis, about 87% or about 30%: the productive usage of most TCR beta V segments. The study flagged some 170 TCR beta chains as cytomegalovirus-associated.

Healthy bone marrow donors supplied every sample. CDR3 length equals 12 residues. The germline V and J ends were trimmed by 4 bases and 1 base, with 6 bases remaining between them. CDR1 and CDR2 (germline): SQVTM, ANQGSEA. It was with 60 Vbeta and 13 Jbeta primers that the PCR ran. The assay was immunoSEQ multiplex PCR, and TCRdb's table has in-frame clones only and misses some. Of 100,000 to 150,000 clones listed, around 65% are singletons. This clone was counted only a few times. Antigen: not known. Sequenced input: PBMCs. The source of this sequence is a young man in good health and CMV-seronegative. This chain links TRBV29-1 with TRBJ2-3, with D unclear. The DNA for the CDR3 is TGCAGCGTTGCGAGCGGCACAGATACGCAGTATTTT. It encodes CSVASGTDTQYF.